Listed below are T cell receptor beta chains from one sample, sequenced in a study of beta chain features in type 1 diabetes. Here immunoSEQ multiplex PCR was the method, and the copy in TCRdb shows in-frame clones only, minus some. The sample comprises hundreds of thousands of clones, roughly 15% of which are singletons, and around 0.02% rests with the top ten. Sequenced sample: naive CD4+ T cells from blood. These receptor sequences come from a woman younger than 30 in good health. CDR3s include the opening cysteine and the closing phenylalanine or tryptophan. D genes are given only for firm matches. The listing skips clone size in some rows; elsewhere it reads once, few, many or a size class.

V	size	length	D	J	DNA	CDR3
TRBV28	few	12	.	TRBJ2-7	TGTGCCAGCAGGTCAGGGACCTACGAGCAGTACTTC	CASRSGTYEQYF
TRBV25-1	few	13	TRBD2	TRBJ2-7	TGTGCCAGCAGTCGGGGGGGCCCCTACGAGCAGTACTTC	CASSRGGPYEQYF
TRBV5-4	few	15	.	TRBJ2-1	TGTGCCAGCAGACAAGGTGGATCGGCCTACAATGAGCAGTTCTTC	CASRQGGSAYNEQFF
TRBV7-9	few	16	.	TRBJ1-4	TGTGCCAGCAGCGGGTCAGCCGGCCCCTCATATGAAAAACTGTTTTTT	CASSGSAGPSYEKLFF
TRBV7-2	few	14	TRBD1	TRBJ1-5	TGTGCCAGCAGCTTAAGACAGGGTGATCAGCCCCAGCATTTT	CASSLRQGDQPQHF
TRBV7-8	.	16	.	TRBJ1-1	TGTGCCAGCAGCTTAGAGAGTGGCAGGACGGGCACTGAAGCTTTCTTT	CASSLESGRTGTEAFF
TRBV4-2	.	16	TRBD1	TRBJ1-2	TGTGCCAGCAGCCAAACACAAGGACAGGGAATAAGTGGCTACACCTTC	CASSQTQGQGISGYTF
TRBV7-9	.	18	.	TRBJ2-4	TGTGCCAGCAGCTTACGATTCGAGATAGGGAGCGACAAAAACATTCAGTACTTC	CASSLRFEIGSDKNIQYF
TRBV7-2	.	15	.	TRBJ2-1	TGTGCCAGCAGCTTAGGCATGGTCGGTAGCGGCGAGCAGTTCTTC	CASSLGMVGSGEQFF
TRBV19	.	15	.	TRBJ2-5	TGTGCCAGTTTCCTTCTTTCTGGCAGCCAAGAGACCCAGTACTTC	CASFLLSGSQETQYF
TRBV9	.	16	TRBD2	TRBJ2-7	TGTGCCAGCAGCGTCACCCCTGCGGGAGGGCCCCACGAGCAGTACTTC	CASSVTPAGGPHEQYF
TRBV7-2	few	16	.	TRBJ1-5	TGTGCCAGCAGCTTAGCTGGAACAGGTGGCAATCAGCCCCAGCATTTT	CASSLAGTGGNQPQHF
TRBV29-1	.	14	TRBD2	TRBJ2-3	TGCAGCGCCGAGAGGACTAGCGGCACAGATACGCAGTATTTT	CSAERTSGTDTQYF
TRBV10-1	.	15	.	TRBJ2-2	TGCGCCAGCAGTGAGTCGTCCTCCCCAGCCAGGGAGCTGTTTTTT	CASSESSSPARELFF
TRBV28	.	14	.	TRBJ2-3	TGTGCCAGCAGTTTATCCGGACGGCGGAATACGCAGTATTTT	CASSLSGRRNTQYF
TRBV6-5	.	15	.	TRBJ2-3	TGTGCCAGCGGCCTCGTGGGGGTTAGGACAGATACGCAGTATTTT	CASGLVGVRTDTQYF
TRBV28	few	15	.	TRBJ2-1	TGTGCCAGCAGTTCCGCCGGGACGGCAGACAATGAGCAGTTCTTC	CASSSAGTADNEQFF
TRBV25-1	few	16	TRBD1	TRBJ2-5	TGTGCCAGCAGTGAATTTATGGGGACAGGGCTGGAGACCCAGTACTTC	CASSEFMGTGLETQYF
TRBV4-1	once	16	.	TRBJ2-1	TGCGCCAGCAGCCAAGTGAGAGCGGTTCACTACAATGAGCAGTTCTTC	CASSQVRAVHYNEQFF
TRBV28	.	14	.	TRBJ1-1	TGTGCCAGCAGTTTGGTGCGTTTGGACACTGAAGCTTTCTTT	CASSLVRLDTEAFF
TRBV10-3	few	14	TRBD1	TRBJ1-1	TGTGCCATCAGTGAGTCTACAGGGGGTCGTGAAGCTTTCTTT	CAISESTGGREAFF
TRBV18	.	18	.	TRBJ2-3	TGTGCCAGCTCACCAAACCTGGGTCGCCAGCCGGGCACAGATACGCAGTATTTT	CASSPNLGRQPGTDTQYF